This T cell receptor (beta chain) comes out of a study of shared clonotypes between healthy human individuals. Study-level points and caveats: Incomplete sequencing of sorted subsets was indicated by rarefaction despite large depth.

Only in-frame clones appear in the TCRdb table, and some are missing; sequencing was by immunoSEQ multiplex PCR. The sample shows about 2.3 million clones, under 95% of them seen only once. About this clone itself: Its antigen is unidentified.

With V trimmed by 6 bases and J by 7 bases, 5 bases remained unmatched. This CDR3 contains 14 residues. CDR1 and CDR2 from the germline V gene are MNHEY and SVGAGI. A CD45RA-negative memory subset and a CD45RA+ naive subset were separated from the CD4+ cells. This rearrangement joins TRBV6-5 to TRBJ2-2; the match to TRBD1 covers 10 bases. The source is a man aged 18-30 years in good health. Some clones in this sample may be carry-over from other donors' samples. What was sequenced was naive CD4+ T cells from PBMCs. Subset described: CD45RA+ positively selected. This CDR3 reads CASRRQGAGGELFF. For the CDR3, the DNA is TGTGCCAGCAGACGACAGGGGGCAGGCGGGGAGCTGTTTTTT.